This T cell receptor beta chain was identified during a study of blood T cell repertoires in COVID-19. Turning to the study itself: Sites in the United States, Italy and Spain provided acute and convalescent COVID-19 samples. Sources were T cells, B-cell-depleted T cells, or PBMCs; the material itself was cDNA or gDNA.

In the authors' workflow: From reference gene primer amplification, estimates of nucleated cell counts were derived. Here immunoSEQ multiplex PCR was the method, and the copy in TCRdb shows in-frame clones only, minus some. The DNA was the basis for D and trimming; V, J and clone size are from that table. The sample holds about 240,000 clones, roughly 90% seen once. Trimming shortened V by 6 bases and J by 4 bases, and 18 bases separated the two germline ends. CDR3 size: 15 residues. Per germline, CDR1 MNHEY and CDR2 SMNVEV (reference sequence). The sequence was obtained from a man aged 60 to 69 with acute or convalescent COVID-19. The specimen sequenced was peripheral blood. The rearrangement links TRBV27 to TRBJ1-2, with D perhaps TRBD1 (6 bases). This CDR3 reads CASRGAGTLSYGYTF. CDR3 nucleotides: TGTGCCAGCAGGGGGGCCGGGACATTGAGCTATGGCTACACCTTC.